The present entry profiles one T cell receptor (beta chain) with its context. As yet, its antigen is unknown. The sample originates from a study of early T cells in non-severe SARS-CoV-2 infection. Across the study: Sequenced bulk RNA came from whole blood that was unsorted, and chains were unpaired.

Findings and limits, study-wide: VDJdb-based annotation leaned toward anti-spike CD8 responses and missed private and CD4 specificities.

Unique molecular identifier tags were affixed to discrete cDNA molecules. From the 5' RACE reads, TCRdb called clonotypes with MiXCR, one entry per CDR3 protein. The data hold under 95,000 distinct CDR3 sequences, with 12% observed a single time. Germline V gives CDR1 MNHNS, CDR2 SASEGT. CDR3 length: 16 amino acids. With 3 bases clipped from V and 3 bases from J, the junction kept 9 bases outside the gene matches. V and J are TRBV6-1 and TRBJ2-7; 9 positions agree with TRBD2. The clonotype comes from an adult who was a healthcare worker with PCR-confirmed SARS-CoV-2 infection or an uninfected control (not recorded which). Input material: whole blood. The CDR3 is CASSDVLAGANYEQYF. CDR3 nucleotide sequence: TGTGCCAGCAGTGACGTATTAGCGGGGGCTAACTACGAGCAGTACTTC.